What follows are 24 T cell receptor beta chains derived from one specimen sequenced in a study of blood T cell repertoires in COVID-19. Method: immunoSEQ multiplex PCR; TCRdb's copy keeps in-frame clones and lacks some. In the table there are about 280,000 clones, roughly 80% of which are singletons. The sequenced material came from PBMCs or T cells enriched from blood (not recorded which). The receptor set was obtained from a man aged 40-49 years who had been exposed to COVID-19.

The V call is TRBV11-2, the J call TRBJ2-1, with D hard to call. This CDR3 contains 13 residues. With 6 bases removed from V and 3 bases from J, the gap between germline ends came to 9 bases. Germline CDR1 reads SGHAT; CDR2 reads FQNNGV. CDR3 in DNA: TGTGCCAGCAGTCTAGAGCGCTACAATGAGCAGTTCTTC. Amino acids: CASSLERYNEQFF.

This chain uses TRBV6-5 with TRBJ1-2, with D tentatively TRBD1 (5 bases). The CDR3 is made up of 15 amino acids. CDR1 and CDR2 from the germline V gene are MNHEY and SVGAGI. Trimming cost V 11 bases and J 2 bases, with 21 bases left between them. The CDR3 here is CAVTFTGADNYGYTF. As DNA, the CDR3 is TGTGCCGTCACCTTCACTGGGGCAGACAACTATGGCTACACCTTC.

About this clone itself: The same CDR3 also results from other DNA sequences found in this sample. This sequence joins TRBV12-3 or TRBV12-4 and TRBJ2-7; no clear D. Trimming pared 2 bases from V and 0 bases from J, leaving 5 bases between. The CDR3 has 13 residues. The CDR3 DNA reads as TGTGCCAGCAGTTTAAGCGTCTCCTACGAGCAGTACTTC. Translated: CASSLSVSYEQYF.

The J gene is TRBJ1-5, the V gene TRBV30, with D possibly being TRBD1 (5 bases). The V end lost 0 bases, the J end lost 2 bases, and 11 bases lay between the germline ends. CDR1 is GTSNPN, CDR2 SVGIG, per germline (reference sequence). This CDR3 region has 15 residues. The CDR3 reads CAWSVGGTGNQPQHF. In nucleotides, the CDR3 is TGTGCCTGGAGTGTAGGAGGGACTGGCAATCAGCCCCAGCATTTT.

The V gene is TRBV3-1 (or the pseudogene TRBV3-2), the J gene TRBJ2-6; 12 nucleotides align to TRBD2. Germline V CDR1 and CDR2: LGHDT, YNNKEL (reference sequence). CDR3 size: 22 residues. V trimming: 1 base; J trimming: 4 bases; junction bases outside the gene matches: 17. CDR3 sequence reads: CASSQADRPSGRAAYGANVLTF. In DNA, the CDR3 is TGTGCCAGCAGCCAAGCCGATCGCCCTAGCGGGAGGGCGGCCTACGGGGCCAACGTCCTGACTTTC.

The CDR3, as DNA: TGTGCCAGCAGTGAACAGGGGAACACTGAAGCTTTCTTT. It encodes CASSEQGNTEAFF. This chain links TRBV2 with TRBJ1-1; D might be TRBD1 (5 bases). The CDR3 has 13 amino acids. CDR1 is SNHLY, CDR2 FYNNEI, per germline. Trimming left V 2 bases short and J 1 base short, with 5 bases between.

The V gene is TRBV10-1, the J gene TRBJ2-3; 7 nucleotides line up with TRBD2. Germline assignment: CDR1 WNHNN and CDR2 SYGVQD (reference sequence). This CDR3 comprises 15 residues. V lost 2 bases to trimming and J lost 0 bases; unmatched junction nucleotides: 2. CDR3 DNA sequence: TGCGCCAGCAGTGAGCTTAGCGGGAGCACAGATACGCAGTATTTT. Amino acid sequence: CASSELSGSTDTQYF.

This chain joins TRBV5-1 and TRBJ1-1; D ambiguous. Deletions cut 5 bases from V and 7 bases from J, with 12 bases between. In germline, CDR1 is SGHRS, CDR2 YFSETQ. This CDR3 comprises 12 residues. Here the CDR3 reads CASRYSGSEAFF. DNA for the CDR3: TGCGCCAGCAGATACTCGGGGAGTGAAGCTTTCTTT.

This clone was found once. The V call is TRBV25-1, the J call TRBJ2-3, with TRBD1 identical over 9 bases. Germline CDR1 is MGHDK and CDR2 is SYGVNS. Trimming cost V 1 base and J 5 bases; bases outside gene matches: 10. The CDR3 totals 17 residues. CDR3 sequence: CASSESGTGRRGDTQYF. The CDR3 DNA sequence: TGTGCCAGCAGTGAATCTGGGACAGGGAGAAGGGGAGATACGCAGTATTTT.

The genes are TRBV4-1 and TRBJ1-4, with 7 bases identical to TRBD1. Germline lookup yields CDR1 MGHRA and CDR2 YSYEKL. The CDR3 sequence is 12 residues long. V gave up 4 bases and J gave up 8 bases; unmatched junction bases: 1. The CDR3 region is CASSLQGEKLFF. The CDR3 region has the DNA TGCGCCAGCAGCCTACAGGGGGAAAAACTGTTTTTT.

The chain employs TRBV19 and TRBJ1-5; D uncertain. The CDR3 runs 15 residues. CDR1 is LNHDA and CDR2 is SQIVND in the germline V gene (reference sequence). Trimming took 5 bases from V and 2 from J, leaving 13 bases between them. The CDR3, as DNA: TGTGCCAGTAGTGAACAAAGCGGCGGCAATCAGCCCCAGCATTTT. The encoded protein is CASSEQSGGNQPQHF.

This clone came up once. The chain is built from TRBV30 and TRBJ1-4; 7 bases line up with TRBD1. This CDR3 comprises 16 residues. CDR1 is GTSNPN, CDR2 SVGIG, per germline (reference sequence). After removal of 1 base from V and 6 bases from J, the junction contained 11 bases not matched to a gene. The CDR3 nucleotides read TGTGCCTGGAGTGAAGGGGGCCGTTTAAATTATGAAAAACTGTTTTTT. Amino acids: CAWSEGGRLNYEKLFF.

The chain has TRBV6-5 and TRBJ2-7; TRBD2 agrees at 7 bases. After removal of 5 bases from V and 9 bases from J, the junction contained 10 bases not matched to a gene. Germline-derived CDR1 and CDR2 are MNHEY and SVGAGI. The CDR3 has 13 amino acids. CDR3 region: CASSPRGEGRQYF. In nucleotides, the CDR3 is TGTGCCAGCAGTCCCAGAGGGGAGGGGCGGCAGTACTTC.

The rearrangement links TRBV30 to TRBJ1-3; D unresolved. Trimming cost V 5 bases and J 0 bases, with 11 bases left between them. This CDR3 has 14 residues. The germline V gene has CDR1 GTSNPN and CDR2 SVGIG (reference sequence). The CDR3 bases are TGTGCCTGGTCCCGAGAGAGCTCTGGAAACACCATATATTTT. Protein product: CAWSRESSGNTIYF.

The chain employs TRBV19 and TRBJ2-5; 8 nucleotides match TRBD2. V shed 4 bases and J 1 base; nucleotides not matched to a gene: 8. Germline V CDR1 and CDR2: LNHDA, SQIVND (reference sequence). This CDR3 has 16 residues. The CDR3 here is CASSTQRGSFQETQYF. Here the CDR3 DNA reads TGTGCCAGTAGTACCCAGCGGGGGAGCTTCCAAGAGACCCAGTACTTC.

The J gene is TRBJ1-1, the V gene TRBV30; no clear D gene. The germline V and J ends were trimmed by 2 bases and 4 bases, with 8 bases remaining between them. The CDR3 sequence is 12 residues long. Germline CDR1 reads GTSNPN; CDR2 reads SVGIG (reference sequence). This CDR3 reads CAWSTFITEAFF. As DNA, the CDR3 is TGTGCCTGGAGTACTTTCATCACTGAAGCTTTCTTT.

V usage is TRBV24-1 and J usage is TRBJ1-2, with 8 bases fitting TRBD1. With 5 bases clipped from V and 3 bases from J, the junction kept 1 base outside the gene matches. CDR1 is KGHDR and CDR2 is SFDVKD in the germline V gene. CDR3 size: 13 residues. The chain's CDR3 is CATSATGDYGYTF. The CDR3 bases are TGTGCCACCAGTGCGACAGGGGACTATGGCTACACCTTC.

The CDR3: CAISEFAPGFRSEETQYF. The CDR3 DNA reads TGTGCCATCAGTGAGTTCGCCCCGGGATTTCGGAGCGAGGAGACCCAGTACTTC. The V and J genes are TRBV10-3 and TRBJ2-5, with D maybe TRBD2 (5 bases). The V and J ends lost 1 base and 5 bases respectively, with 23 bases between them. The CDR3 totals 18 residues. Germline V gene sequence: CDR1 ENHRY, CDR2 SYGVKD.

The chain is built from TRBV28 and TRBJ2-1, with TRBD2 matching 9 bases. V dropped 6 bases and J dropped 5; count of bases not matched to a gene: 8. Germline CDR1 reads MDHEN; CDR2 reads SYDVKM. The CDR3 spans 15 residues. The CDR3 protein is CASSHSGSTNNEQFF. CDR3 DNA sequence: TGTGCCAGCAGCCATAGCGGGAGTACGAACAATGAGCAGTTCTTC.

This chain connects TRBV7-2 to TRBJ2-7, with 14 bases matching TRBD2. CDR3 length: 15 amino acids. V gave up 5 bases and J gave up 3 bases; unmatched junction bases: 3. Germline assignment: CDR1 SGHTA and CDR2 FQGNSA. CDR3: CASSRGLAGDYEQYF. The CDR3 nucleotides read TGTGCCAGCAGCCGGGGACTAGCGGGAGACTACGAGCAGTACTTC.

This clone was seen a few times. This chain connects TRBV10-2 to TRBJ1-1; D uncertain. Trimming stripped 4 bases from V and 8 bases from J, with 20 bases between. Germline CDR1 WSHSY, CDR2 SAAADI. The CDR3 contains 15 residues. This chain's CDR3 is CASSVLRDILIEAFF. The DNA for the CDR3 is TGCGCCAGCAGTGTTTTGAGGGATATCTTGATCGAAGCTTTCTTT.

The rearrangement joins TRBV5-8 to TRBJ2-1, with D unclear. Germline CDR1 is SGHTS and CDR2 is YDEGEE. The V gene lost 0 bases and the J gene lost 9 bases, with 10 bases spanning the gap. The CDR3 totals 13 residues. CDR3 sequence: CASSLAITGEQFF. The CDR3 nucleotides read TGTGCCAGCAGCTTGGCCATAACGGGTGAGCAGTTCTTC.

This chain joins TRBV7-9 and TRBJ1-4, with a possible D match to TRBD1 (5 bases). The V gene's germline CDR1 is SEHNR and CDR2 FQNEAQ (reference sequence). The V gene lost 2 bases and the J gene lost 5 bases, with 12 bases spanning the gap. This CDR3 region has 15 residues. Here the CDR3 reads CASSLTRAGNEKLFF. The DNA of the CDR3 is TGTGCCAGCAGCTTAACCCGCGCAGGGAATGAAAAACTGTTTTTT. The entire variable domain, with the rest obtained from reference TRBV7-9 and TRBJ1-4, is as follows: DTGVSQNPRHKITKRGQNVTFRCDPISEHNRLYWYRQTLGQGPEFLTYFQNEAQLEKSRLLSDRFSAERPKGSFSTLEIQRTEQGDSAMYLCASSLTRAGNEKLFFGSGTQLSVL.

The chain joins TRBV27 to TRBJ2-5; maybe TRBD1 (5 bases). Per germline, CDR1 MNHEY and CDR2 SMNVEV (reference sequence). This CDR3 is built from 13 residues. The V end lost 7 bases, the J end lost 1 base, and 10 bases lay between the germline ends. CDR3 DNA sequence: TGTGCCAGCAAGCTAGACAGCCAAGAGACCCAGTACTTC. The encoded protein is CASKLDSQETQYF.